This passage covers 2 T cell receptor beta chains from one sample sequenced in a study of blood T cell repertoires in COVID-19. Data came from immunoSEQ multiplex PCR; TCRdb stores just in-frame clones and leaves some out. The sample comprises under 200,000 clones, roughly 82% of which are singletons, and roughly 5.9% rests with the top ten. Sequencing was performed on PBMCs or T cells enriched from blood (not recorded which). These receptors all come from a man in his forties with acute COVID-19.

The rearrangement links TRBV7-8 to TRBJ1-6, with D perhaps TRBD1 (6 bases). Between the trimmed V and J ends, which lost 3 bases and 10 bases, there was a span of 16 bases. CDR1 and CDR2 from the germline V gene are SGHVS and FQNEAQ. CDR3 size: 15 residues. The CDR3 region has the DNA TGTGCCAGCAGCTTGGCCGGGACATTCCCATCACCCCTCCACTTT. It specifies CASSLAGTFPSPLHF.

This sequence joins TRBV24-1 and TRBJ2-2; D is uncertain. CDR3 size: 15 residues. Trimming pared 0 bases from V and 1 base from J, leaving 5 bases between. Germline V gene sequence: CDR1 KGHDR, CDR2 SFDVKD. The CDR3 nucleotides are TGTGCCACCAGTGATTTGCGAGAGAACACCGGGGAGCTGTTTTTT. Encoded protein: CATSDLRENTGELFF.